This T cell receptor beta chain emerged from a study of tumor and adjacent non-tumor tissue in lung cancer. The CDR3 is 13 amino acids. V was pared by 1 base and J by 7 bases, with 8 bases between. Germline-derived CDR1 and CDR2 are SGHAT and FQNNGV. This sample's RNA came from whole unsorted tissue. By sample share, this clonotype is medium-sized. The library came from three nested PCR rounds adapted from ARM-PCR protocols. TCRdb processed the multiplex PCR reads anew with MiXCR; each CDR3 protein has one entry. The sample has more than 60,000 distinct CDR3 sequences; around 74% are singletons. This rearrangement joins TRBV11-2 to TRBJ1-5; D remains ambiguous. Sequenced sample: lung tumor tissue. This clonotype was obtained from a woman aged 45-59 years with non-small cell lung cancer. The CDR3 DNA reads TGTGCCAGCAGCTTAGGCGGGATCCAGCCCCAGCATTTT. It yields the protein CASSLGGIQPQHF.